One and the same sample provided the 8 T cell receptor beta chains below, sequenced in a study of blood T cells in healthy people across ages. For the second PCR, which ran for about 6 to 11 cycles, a sample-barcoded 5' primer and a J-beta primer mix were used. TCRdb reanalysed the 5' RACE reads using MiXCR and keeps one entry per CDR3 protein. Of some 1.5 million distinct CDR3 sequences in the sample, under 55% were seen once. Sequencing was done on a sample of blood. These receptors were taken from a woman under 30 in good health.

This clonotype was counted only a few times. The chain joins TRBV2 to TRBJ2-1; 7 bases agree with TRBD1. V lost 5 bases, J lost 4 bases, and 5 bases stayed unmatched. CDR1 SNHLY and CDR2 FYNNEI come from the germline V gene. This CDR3 is 14 amino acids long. CDR3 DNA sequence: TGTGCCAGCAGTTGGACAGGTGGATACAATGAGCAGTTCTTC. Amino acids: CASSWTGGYNEQFF. Based on the CDR3 plus reference TRBV2 and TRBJ2-1, the full variable domain is EPEVTQTPSHQVTQMGQEVILRCVPISNHLYFYWYRQILGQKVEFLVSFYNNEISEKSEIFDDQFSVERPDGSNFTLKIRSTKLEDSAMYFCASSWTGGYNEQFFGPGTRLTVL.

The V and J genes are TRBV6-2 or TRBV6-3 and TRBJ2-7, with D perhaps TRBD2 (6 bases). V shed 2 bases and J shed 0 bases, with 8 bases lying between them. The length of the CDR3 is 14 residues. CDR1 and CDR2 (germline): MNHEY, SVGEGT. As DNA, the CDR3 is TGTGCCAGCAGTTACGTGGACTACTCCTACGAGCAGTACTTC. Encoded protein: CASSYVDYSYEQYF.

Only a few counts were recorded for this clonotype. The J gene is TRBJ2-3, the V gene TRBV7-9; TRBD2 might be the D (5 bases). CDR3 size: 15 residues. Trimming removed 5 bases at V and 2 bases at J, with 14 bases between. The germline V gene encodes CDR1 SEHNR and CDR2 FQNEAQ (reference sequence). The CDR3 region has the DNA TGTGCCAGCAGCGCGGTTAGGACTTTCACAGATACGCAGTATTTT. It specifies CASSAVRTFTDTQYF.

This clonotype was detected only a few times. V and J are TRBV10-3 and TRBJ1-4, with TRBD1 as a possible D gene (5 bases). This CDR3 is 13 amino acids long. Looked up from germline, CDR1 is ENHRY and CDR2 is SYGVKD. Trimming stripped 6 bases from V and 5 bases from J, with 10 bases between. CDR3 protein: CAISTGANEKLFF. The CDR3 DNA reads TGTGCCATCAGCACAGGAGCAAATGAAAAACTGTTTTTT.

This clonotype was seen only a few times. The V and J genes are TRBV20-1 and TRBJ2-7; D call uncertain. This CDR3 has 13 residues. V lost 6 bases to trimming and J lost 5 bases, with 17 bases between them. Germline V gene data show CDR1 as DFQATT and CDR2 as SNEGSKA (reference sequence). In nucleotides, the CDR3 is TGCAGTGCGGTTTTTTCTCTTCTCAACGAGCAGTACTTC. Translation: CSAVFSLLNEQYF.

V gene TRBV11-3 combines with J gene TRBJ2-1, with a weak D call TRBD1 (5 bases). Near its end, the DNA agrees better with TRBJ2-7, so the J call may be wrong. This CDR3 is 16 amino acids long. Germline loops: CDR1 SGHNT, CDR2 YENEEA. CDR3 in DNA: TGTGCCAGCAGCTTAAGGAGCACAGGAGCTTCGAGTGAGCAGTACTTC. Translation gives CASSLRSTGASSEQYF.

This sequence joins TRBV4-1 and TRBJ2-1; perhaps TRBD2 as D (6 bases). Germline assignment: CDR1 MGHRA and CDR2 YSYEKL. There are 17 residues in the CDR3. Trimming removed 0 bases from V and 0 bases from J, with 12 bases in between. CDR3 residues: CASSQEGGSSSYNEQFF. The CDR3 nucleotides read TGCGCCAGCAGCCAAGAGGGAGGCAGTAGCTCCTACAATGAGCAGTTCTTC.

The V call is TRBV18, the J call TRBJ2-5; tentatively, D is TRBD1 (6 bases). The length of the CDR3 is 13 residues. In germline, CDR1 is KGHSH, CDR2 LQKENI. Trimming shortened V by 3 bases and J by 11 bases, and 16 bases separated the two germline ends. CDR3: CASSPATGSEQYF. The CDR3 coding sequence is TGTGCCAGCTCACCGGCTACAGGGAGTGAGCAGTACTTC.